Below are 21 T cell receptor beta chains sequenced from a single sample in a study of OX40 agonist ivuxolimab in advanced cancers. This table comes from immunoSEQ multiplex PCR, and its TCRdb copy is limited to in-frame clones, with some not included. Altogether around 77,000 clones are present, 85% to 90% being singletons, with the ten largest covering roughly 1%. Sequenced material: CD4+ or CD8+ T cells sorted from blood, taken in a trial of the OX40 agonist ivuxolimab. All receptors derive from an adult with an advanced solid tumor such as melanoma, head and neck, liver or kidney cancer.

V gene TRBV6-5 combines with J gene TRBJ1-5, with D maybe TRBD1 (6 bases). CDR3 size: 15 residues. V was pared by 6 bases and J by 3 bases, with 15 bases between. Germline CDR1 is MNHEY and CDR2 is SVGAGI. The CDR3 DNA reads TGTGCCAGCAGATTGCGGACAGACTTCAATCAGCCCCAGCATTTT. This sequence encodes CASRLRTDFNQPQHF.

CDR3 amino acids: CASAIGDSNYGYTF. The DNA for the CDR3 is TGCGCCAGTGCGATCGGGGATTCTAACTATGGCTACACCTTC. The gene calls are TRBV5-1 and TRBJ1-2, with D hard to call. The CDR3 has 14 residues. With 8 bases removed from V and 0 bases from J, the gap between germline ends came to 14 bases. In germline, CDR1 is SGHRS, CDR2 YFSETQ.

This rearrangement joins TRBV19 to TRBJ1-5; D is undetermined. V shed 1 base and J shed 7 bases, with 14 bases lying between them. The CDR3 runs 15 residues. CDR1 and CDR2 (germline): LNHDA, SQIVND (reference sequence). The CDR3 reads CASSIGGRMGQPQHF. CDR3 in DNA: TGTGCCAGTAGTATAGGAGGAAGGATGGGGCAGCCCCAGCATTTT.

The chain couples TRBV6-6 to TRBJ1-6, with unresolved D. The V gene lost 4 bases and the J gene lost 8 bases, with 9 bases spanning the gap. The CDR3 length is 13 residues. Germline V lookup: CDR1 MNHNY, CDR2 SVGAGI (reference sequence). CDR3 nucleotide sequence: TGTGCCAGCAGTTCTGGCGGGTATTCACCCCTCCACTTT. Translated, it gives CASSSGGYSPLHF.

The V gene is TRBV28, the J gene TRBJ2-3; TRBD2 might be the D (6 bases). V was clipped by 6 bases and J by 0 bases, with 19 bases between them. This CDR3 contains 17 residues. In germline, CDR1 is MDHEN, CDR2 SYDVKM. The CDR3 nucleotides read TGTGCCAGCAGCCCAGACTTCGGGAGCGGGAGCACAGATACGCAGTATTTT. This sequence encodes CASSPDFGSGSTDTQYF.

The genes are TRBV7-8 and TRBJ2-2, with TRBD1 matching over 7 bases. V shed 4 bases, J shed 1 base, and the junction held 0 bases outside the gene matches. This CDR3 is 14 amino acids long. Germline lookup yields CDR1 SGHVS and CDR2 FQNEAQ. In DNA, the CDR3 is TGTGCCAGCAGCTGGACAGGGAACACCGGGGAGCTGTTTTTT. Protein: CASSWTGNTGELFF.

This chain uses TRBV5-1 with TRBJ1-2; D unclear. Germline V gene data show CDR1 as SGHRS and CDR2 as YFSETQ. CDR3 size: 14 residues. V was pared by 0 bases and J by 6 bases, with 12 bases between. CDR3 nucleotides: TGCGCCAGCAGCTTGGCCAGTGGTGAAGATGGCTACACCTTC. This codes for CASSLASGEDGYTF.

CDR3 in amino acids: CASSLSIGQAGETQYF. The CDR3 DNA reads TGTGCCAGCAGCTTAAGCATCGGCCAAGCGGGGGAGACCCAGTACTTC. The chain carries TRBV5-6 and TRBJ2-5, with 7 positions matching TRBD2. Germline CDR1 SGHDT, CDR2 YYEEEE. The junction had 12 bases not matched to a gene; V was cut back by 2 bases and J by 5 bases. This CDR3 has 16 residues.

The V and J genes are TRBV10-1 and TRBJ1-1; no reliable D call. CDR1 is WNHNN and CDR2 is SYGVQD in the germline V gene (reference sequence). This CDR3 is built from 13 residues. The germline V and J ends were trimmed by 10 bases and 1 base, with 13 bases remaining between them. CDR3 region: CATASGRNTEAFF. Written as DNA, the CDR3 is TGCGCCACGGCAAGCGGTAGGAACACTGAAGCTTTCTTT.

This clone has only a few counts. The gene calls are TRBV29-1 and TRBJ1-3; D is uncertain. Germline V gene sequence: CDR1 SQVTM, CDR2 ANQGSEA. The CDR3 contains 12 residues. Trimming took off 1 base at V and 4 bases at J, with 5 bases between the two ends. The DNA for the CDR3 is TGCAGCGTTGAAGGTGGGGGAAACACCATATATTTT. It is translated as CSVEGGGNTIYF.

The CDR3 sequence is CASGLLNTEAFF. The CDR3, as DNA: TGTGCCAGCGGATTACTGAACACTGAAGCTTTCTTT. The rearrangement joins TRBV28 to TRBJ1-1; D gene unclear. Germline CDR1 is MDHEN and CDR2 is SYDVKM. The CDR3 has 12 residues. Trimming removed 8 bases at V and 0 bases at J, with 7 bases between.

This clone appeared once. The chain has TRBV30 and TRBJ2-7, with D tentatively TRBD1 (6 bases). Trimming took off 8 bases at V and 3 bases at J, with 14 bases between the two ends. There are 12 residues in the CDR3. Per germline, CDR1 GTSNPN and CDR2 SVGIG (reference sequence). CDR3 amino acids: CARKDRDYEQYF. CDR3 nucleotides: TGTGCCCGAAAGGACAGAGACTACGAGCAGTACTTC.

The CDR3 region has the DNA TGTGCCAGCAGCTTGTTTGGGGGTGGAGAGACCCAGTACTTC. Translation: CASSLFGGGETQYF. The chain is built from TRBV5-5 and TRBJ2-5, with D tentatively TRBD1 or TRBD2 (5 bases each). The length of the CDR3 is 14 residues. Trimming took 1 base from V and 4 from J, leaving 11 bases between them. The germline CDR1 and CDR2 sequences are SGHKS and YYEKEE (reference sequence).

The chain links TRBV28 to TRBJ2-5, with D tentatively TRBD2 (5 bases). Germline CDR1 MDHEN, CDR2 SYDVKM. CDR3 length: 14 residues. The V end was cut by 5 bases, the J end by 4 bases, with 14 bases between. Here the CDR3 DNA reads TGTGCCAGCAGTAAAGGCCTAGCTGGAGAGACCCAGTACTTC. As protein: CASSKGLAGETQYF.

The CDR3: CASRTDRVRYGYTF. For the CDR3, the DNA is TGTGCCAGCAGGACAGACAGGGTCCGCTATGGCTACACCTTC. The rearrangement joins TRBV6-1 to TRBJ1-2, with 7 bases lining up with TRBD1. Germline trimming cut 6 bases from V and 4 bases from J; bases unmatched to any gene: 8. This CDR3 contains 14 residues. Germline CDR1 and CDR2: MNHNS and SASEGT.

This clone has only one observation. This chain joins TRBV4-2 and TRBJ2-3, with D tentatively TRBD1 (6 bases). CDR3 length equals 16 residues. Germline V lookup: CDR1 LGHNA, CDR2 YNFKEQ. V lost 4 bases and J lost 4, with 18 bases in between. As DNA, the CDR3 is TGTGCCAGCAGCCTCAACGAAGGGGGTTCCGCAGATACGCAGTATTTT. This sequence encodes CASSLNEGGSADTQYF.

The chain joins TRBV5-5 to TRBJ2-6; D gene uncertain. Germline V gene sequence: CDR1 SGHKS, CDR2 YYEKEE (reference sequence). With 2 bases removed from V and 0 bases from J, the gap between germline ends came to 12 bases. The CDR3 sequence is 17 residues long. CDR3 nucleotides: TGTGCCAGCAGCTTATTTGTTTGGACCTCTGGGGCCAACGTCCTGACTTTC. This encodes CASSLFVWTSGANVLTF.

The chain uses TRBV19 and TRBJ2-7; the match to TRBD2 covers 7 bases. This CDR3 has 15 residues. J was trimmed by 0 bases and V by 4 bases; bases with no gene match: 6. The V gene's germline CDR1 is LNHDA and CDR2 SQIVND (reference sequence). The CDR3 DNA reads as TGTGCCAGTAGTAGGGACTACCTCAGCTCCTACGAGCAGTACTTC. Translated, it gives CASSRDYLSSYEQYF. Full variable domain (rest looked up from reference TRBV19 and TRBJ2-7): DGGITQSPKYLFRKEGQNVTLSCEQNLNHDAMYWYRQDPGQGLRLIYYSQIVNDFQKGDIAEGYSVSREKKESFPLTVTSAQKNPTAFYLCASSRDYLSSYEQYFGPGTRLTVT.

The V and J genes are TRBV6-1 and TRBJ1-2, with D perhaps TRBD1 (5 bases). The CDR3 contains 14 residues. Germline CDR1 MNHNS, CDR2 SASEGT. V was shortened by 5 bases and J by 6 bases, with 16 bases between the two germline ends. The CDR3 DNA reads TGTGCCAGCAGTTCTCAAGACAGCCGTGATGGCTACACCTTC. Its translation is CASSSQDSRDGYTF.

The genes are TRBV11-2 and TRBJ2-1, with a weak D call TRBD1 (6 bases). In germline, CDR1 is SGHAT, CDR2 FQNNGV. The germline V and J ends were trimmed by 0 bases and 4 bases, with 16 bases remaining between them. The CDR3 sequence is 17 residues long. CDR3 DNA sequence: TGTGCCAGCAGCTTAGATCAGGGGCCATGGGTTTACAATGAGCAGTTCTTC. As protein: CASSLDQGPWVYNEQFF. Based on the CDR3 plus reference TRBV11-2 and TRBJ2-1, the full variable domain is EAGVAQSPRYKIIEKRQSVAFWCNPISGHATLYWYQQILGQGPKLLIQFQNNGVVDDSQLPKDRFSAERLKGVDSTLKIQPAKLEDSAVYLCASSLDQGPWVYNEQFFGPGTRLTVL.

This chain joins TRBV6-6 and TRBJ2-5; 9 bases align to TRBD2. Trimming took 2 bases from V and 5 from J; bases not matched to a gene: 3. This CDR3 comprises 14 residues. The germline V gene encodes CDR1 MNHNY and CDR2 SVGAGI (reference sequence). Here the CDR3 reads CASSYPAGGETQYF. The DNA for the CDR3 is TGTGCCAGCAGTTACCCCGCGGGAGGGGAGACCCAGTACTTC.